The clone carrying this TCR beta chain appeared a few times. The source of the sample is a study of CD8 T cells in ankylosing spondylitis. V gave up 1 base and J gave up 5 bases, with 8 bases separating them. This CDR3 has 14 amino acids. Per the germline V gene, CDR1 is SEHNR and CDR2 is FQNEAQ (reference sequence). It was by quantitative 5'-RACE with molecular barcodes that TCR beta libraries were made. Each CDR3 protein gets one entry after TCRdb re-called the 5' RACE reads with MiXCR. The top ten clones hold about 15% of a sample with roughly 180,000 distinct CDR3 sequences, around a tenth of them seen once.

The chain has TRBV7-9 and TRBJ2-2, with D tentatively TRBD2 (5 bases). The clonotype was recovered from a female donor with ankylosing spondylitis or in good health (not recorded which). Sequencing used blood, either unsorted or a sorted T cell fraction (not recorded which). The CDR3 spells CASSLVTGTGELFF. As DNA, the CDR3 is TGTGCCAGCAGCTTAGTGACGGGGACCGGGGAGCTGTTTTTT.